These 5 T cell receptor beta chains were sequenced from one sample in a study of T cell repertoires in cytomegalovirus infection. TCRdb fed the reads into MiXCR, producing one record per CDR3 protein. The data hold hundreds of thousands of distinct CDR3 sequences, with roughly 35% observed a single time. Source material: PBMCs. These receptor sequences come from a human donor in good health (CMV status not recorded). Some clones in this sample may be carry-over from other donors' samples.

The chain combines TRBV5-6 with TRBJ2-1; no firm D call. Trimming cost V 4 bases and J 8 bases, with 16 bases left between them. The germline gives CDR1 SGHDT, CDR2 YYEEEE. The CDR3 covers 14 residues. The CDR3 bases are TGTGCCAGCAGCGCCCGGATTGCCGTGTATGAGCAGTTCTTC. This gives the protein CASSARIAVYEQFF.

The chain has TRBV20-1 and TRBJ2-1, with D tentatively TRBD1 (6 bases). This CDR3 region has 17 residues. Germline CDR1 reads DFQATT; CDR2 reads SNEGSKA (reference sequence). Trimming took 4 bases from V and 0 from J, leaving 19 bases between them. In DNA, the CDR3 is TGCAGTGCTACTACCGGGACACGTCGGTTCTCCTACAATGAGCAGTTCTTC. It translates to CSATTGTRRFSYNEQFF.

The rearrangement joins TRBV27 to TRBJ1-2; perhaps TRBD1 as D (6 bases). Germline values: CDR1 MNHEY, CDR2 SMNVEV (reference sequence). The length of the CDR3 is 12 residues. Trimming left V 8 bases short and J 11 bases short, with 18 bases between. CDR3 nucleotides: TGTGCCAGCGGGCCGACAGGCGGGGGGTACACCTTC. The encoded protein is CASGPTGGGYTF.

The V gene is TRBV6-5, the J gene TRBJ1-1, with no clear D. The V gene's germline CDR1 is MNHEY and CDR2 SVGAGI. V gave up 2 bases and J gave up 0 bases, with 7 bases separating them. The CDR3 runs to 14 residues. The CDR3 nucleotides read TGTGCCAGCAGTTACCAACCTATGAACACTGAAGCTTTCTTT. Its protein product is CASSYQPMNTEAFF.

The V and J genes are TRBV27 and TRBJ2-7, with 10 bases lining up with TRBD1. Losses at the gene ends were 7 bases for V and 6 bases for J; bases not matched to a gene: 9. This CDR3 region has 14 residues. Germline values: CDR1 MNHEY, CDR2 SMNVEV (reference sequence). The CDR3, as DNA: TGTGCCAGCATTACCGGGACAGGGGCATTCGAGCAGTACTTC. Translation gives CASITGTGAFEQYF.